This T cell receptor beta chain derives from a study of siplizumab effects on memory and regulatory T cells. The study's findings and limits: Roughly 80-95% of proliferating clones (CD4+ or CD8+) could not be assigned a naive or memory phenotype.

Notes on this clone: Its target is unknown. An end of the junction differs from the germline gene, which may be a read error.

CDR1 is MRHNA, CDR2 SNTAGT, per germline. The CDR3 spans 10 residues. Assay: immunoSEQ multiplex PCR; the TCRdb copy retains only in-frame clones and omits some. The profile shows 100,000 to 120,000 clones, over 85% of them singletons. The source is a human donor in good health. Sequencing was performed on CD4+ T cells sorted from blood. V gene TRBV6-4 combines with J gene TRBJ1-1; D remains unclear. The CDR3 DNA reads TGTGCCAGCAGTGACTCGGTTTCGCGGTTT. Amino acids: CASSDSVSRF.